The 5 T cell receptor beta chains given below trace back to one sample, sequenced in a study of blood T cells in healthy people across ages (dated by TCRdb to the mid-2010s). The library was produced with 5' RACE. Sequencing was performed on an Illumina HiSeq 2500. A second roughly 7 to 11 cycle PCR used a sample-barcoded 5' primer and a J-beta primer mix. TCRdb trimmed public reads at Q25 via fastp, called clones via MiXCR and kept in-frame beta chains. Identical CDR3 protein sequences are pooled into one entry, listed with their most common genes and DNA. The sample includes hundreds of thousands of distinct CDR3 sequences, with 49% observed a single time. Roughly 31% of the sample lies in the top ten. The specimen was blood. The origin of the receptors is a woman aged 55-70 years in good health.

This chain connects TRBV7-8 to TRBJ2-3; D not resolved. This CDR3 contains 15 residues. Germline V gene data show CDR1 as SGHVS and CDR2 as FQNEAQ. The V and J ends lost 2 bases and 2 bases respectively, with 11 bases between them. The CDR3 DNA sequence: TGTGCCAGCAGCTTACGAGCCTCTTACACAGATACGCAGTATTTT. Translating gives CASSLRASYTDTQYF.

The CDR3 reads CASSPDSTNSPLHF. The CDR3 DNA reads as TGTGCCAGCAGTCCTGACAGCACGAATTCACCCCTCCACTTT. The gene calls are TRBV6-2 or TRBV6-3 and TRBJ1-6; D is perhaps TRBD1 (5 bases). This CDR3 region has 14 residues. Per the germline V gene, CDR1 is MNHEY and CDR2 is SVGEGT. V lost 5 bases, J lost 7 bases, and 12 bases lay in between.

This chain links TRBV29-1 with TRBJ2-3, with a tentative D call TRBD2 (6 bases). Germline V gene sequence: CDR1 SQVTM, CDR2 ANQGSEA. This CDR3 comprises 14 residues. Trimming stripped 1 base from V and 3 bases from J, with 11 bases between. The CDR3 coding sequence is TGCAGCGTTGAAGGGATGGGGGGAACAGATACGCAGTATTTT. This sequence encodes CSVEGMGGTDTQYF.

This clonotype was counted many times. This rearrangement joins TRBV7-9 to TRBJ2-5; possibly TRBD1 for D (5 bases). Germline V gene lookup returns CDR1 SEHNR and CDR2 FQNEAQ (reference sequence). Trimming took 5 bases from V and 2 from J, leaving 12 bases between them. This CDR3 spans 14 amino acids. The CDR3 nucleotides are TGTGCCAGCAGCCCCCAGGGAAGGCAAGAGACCCAGTACTTC. Its protein is CASSPQGRQETQYF.

V is TRBV18 and J is TRBJ2-4; 7 bases are shared with TRBD1. The end of the DNA is better explained by TRBJ2-7, so the J call may be wrong. The germline V gene has CDR1 KGHSH and CDR2 LQKENI. This CDR3 comprises 16 residues. In DNA form, the CDR3 reads TGTGCCAGCTCACCGGCGACAGGGAGTGGGGAATACGAGCAGTACTTC. Translation gives CASSPATGSGEYEQYF.